Listed below are T cell receptor beta chains from one sample, sequenced in a study of T cell changes during pregnancy in multiple sclerosis. Produced via immunoSEQ multiplex PCR; TCRdb's table is partial and in-frame only. This sample has some 96,000 clones, with about nine tenths found just once. The sequences come from peripheral blood, collected after pregnancy. The receptors were gathered from a female donor with multiple sclerosis, enrolled in a pregnancy study. Each CDR3 is given with its conserved first and last residue. A D gene is named only where the DNA matches it firmly. Expanded clones get a size class; other rows say once, few or many, or leave the size out.

>NA|NA|TRBJ2-7|TRBV20-1
CSAPTSYEQYF
TGCAGTGCCCCTACTTCCTACGAGCAGTACTTC
>NA|NA|TRBJ1-5|TRBV30
CAWSSGNSNQPQHF
TGTGCCTGGAGTTCAGGAAATAGCAATCAGCCCCAGCATTTT
>NA|TRBD2|TRBJ2-1|TRBV2
CASRSGTSGYNEQFF
TGTGCCAGCAGATCCGGGACTAGCGGCTACAATGAGCAGTTCTTC
>once|TRBD1|TRBJ1-6|TRBV14
CASSQRTGLESPLHF
TGTGCCAGCAGCCAACGGACAGGGCTTGAATCACCCCTCCACTTT
>NA|NA|TRBJ1-1|TRBV19
CASSEGLINTEAFF
TGTGCCAGTAGTGAGGGACTGATAAACACTGAAGCTTTCTTT
>NA|TRBD1|TRBJ2-1|TRBV5-1
CASSLGTGGRSSYNEQFF
TGCGCCAGCAGCTTGGGGACAGGTGGTAGGAGCTCCTACAATGAGCAGTTCTTC
>NA|NA|TRBJ2-7|TRBV19
CASSQVAGYEQYF
TGTGCCAGTAGCCAGGTGGCGGGCTACGAGCAGTACTTC
>NA|NA|TRBJ1-6|TRBV18
CASSDYRGVDNSPLHF
TGTGCCAGCTCGGATTACCGGGGGGTCGATAATTCACCCCTCCACTTT
>NA|TRBD2|TRBJ2-7|TRBV2
CASTTSDYEQYF
TGTGCCAGCACCACTAGCGACTACGAGCAGTACTTC
>NA|TRBD1|TRBJ2-7|TRBV6-6
CASSYQGQGYEQYF
TGTGCCAGCAGTTACCAAGGACAGGGTTACGAGCAGTACTTC
>NA|NA|TRBJ1-1|TRBV13
CASSFQAEAFF
TGTGCCAGCAGCTTTCAGGCTGAAGCTTTCTTT
>once|NA|TRBJ2-3|TRBV7-5
CARKERRTQYF
TGTGCCAGAAAAGAGCGACGGACGCAGTATTTT
>NA|NA|TRBJ1-5|TRBV27
CASSYRQDNQPQHF
TGTGCCAGCAGTTATCGGCAGGACAATCAGCCCCAGCATTTT
>NA|TRBD2|TRBJ2-2|TRBV7-9
CASSLLAGVSTGELFF
TGTGCCAGCAGCTTACTAGCGGGGGTGAGCACCGGGGAGCTGTTTTTT
>once|NA|TRBJ2-7|TRBV20-1
CSAREGYEQYF
TGCAGTGCCCGAGAGGGCTACGAGCAGTACTTC
>NA|NA|TRBJ2-7|TRBV7-9
CASSLGASWGYEQYF
TGTGCCAGCAGCCTGGGGGCCTCATGGGGATACGAGCAGTACTTC
>NA|NA|TRBJ1-1|TRBV5-1
CASSLETGWVTEAFF
TGCGCCAGCAGCTTAGAAACAGGGTGGGTCACTGAAGCTTTCTTT
>NA|TRBD1|TRBJ1-5|TRBV18
CASSQTTGERRDNQPQHF
TGTGCCAGCTCACAAACTACAGGGGAGCGAAGAGACAATCAGCCCCAGCATTTT
>NA|TRBD1|TRBJ2-7|TRBV13
CASSETGSYEQYF
TGTGCCAGCAGCGAGACAGGGAGTTACGAGCAGTACTTC
>NA|NA|TRBJ1-2|TRBV25-1
CASSRNGANYGYTF
TGTGCCAGCAGTCGGAACGGAGCTAACTATGGCTACACCTTC
>NA|TRBD1|TRBJ2-7|TRBV6-5
CASSYSGTGLYEQYF
TGTGCCAGCAGTTACTCCGGGACAGGGCTATACGAGCAGTACTTC
>NA|NA|TRBJ2-5|TRBV7-9
CASRNRADEETQYF
TGTGCCAGCAGAAACAGGGCAGACGAAGAGACCCAGTACTTC
>NA|TRBD2|TRBJ2-7|TRBV11-2
CASSFDYASGGFYEQYF
TGTGCCAGCAGCTTCGACTATGCTAGCGGGGGGTTCTACGAGCAGTACTTC
>NA|TRBD2|TRBJ2-7|TRBV10-3
CAISEYSSGSNEQYF
TGTGCCATCAGTGAGTACTCTAGCGGGAGCAACGAGCAGTACTTC
>NA|NA|TRBJ1-2|TRBV7-9
CASSFRTGNYGYTF
TGTGCCAGCAGCTTTAGAACAGGGAACTATGGCTACACCTTC
>NA|NA|TRBJ1-1|TRBV18
CASSPISTGQNTEAFF
TGTGCCAGCTCACCCATTTCAACGGGACAAAACACTGAAGCTTTCTTT
>NA|TRBD2|TRBJ2-1|TRBV5-4
CASSHGLGEQFF
TGTGCCAGCAGCCACGGACTAGGAGAGCAGTTCTTC
>few|TRBD1|TRBJ1-6|TRBV6-5
CASSAIQGASSPLHF
TGTGCCAGCAGTGCTATACAGGGGGCGAGTTCACCCCTCCACTTT
>NA|NA|TRBJ2-1|TRBV9
CASSVKTSSYNEQFF
TGTGCCAGCAGCGTAAAGACTAGCTCCTACAATGAGCAGTTCTTC
>NA|NA|TRBJ2-7|TRBV27
CASSFSVGQIAYEQYF
TGTGCCAGCAGTTTTAGTGTGGGACAAATCGCCTACGAGCAGTACTTC
>once|NA|TRBJ2-7|TRBV15
CATSREAGASYEQYF
TGTGCCACCAGCAGAGAGGCAGGGGCGTCATACGAGCAGTACTTC
>NA|TRBD1|TRBJ1-5|TRBV19
CASNPGTGTNQPQHF
TGTGCCAGCAATCCCGGGACAGGGACTAATCAGCCCCAGCATTTT
>NA|NA|TRBJ1-4|TRBV13
CASSPAAPRRATNEKLFF
TGTGCCAGCAGCCCGGCGGCCCCGAGGAGGGCAACTAATGAAAAACTGTTTTTT
>NA|NA|TRBJ2-3|TRBV9
CASSYGALRSNTQYF
TGTGCCAGCAGCTATGGAGCGTTGCGTTCCAATACGCAGTATTTT
>once|TRBD1|TRBJ1-1|TRBV28
CASGQGIFEAFF
TGTGCCAGCGGACAGGGGATATTTGAAGCTTTCTTT
>NA|TRBD2|TRBJ2-3|TRBV19
CASRPLANTDTQYF
TGTGCCAGTAGGCCACTAGCGAACACAGATACGCAGTATTTT
>NA|NA|TRBJ2-7|TRBV7-2
CASSLDNYEQYF
TGTGCCAGCAGCTTAGATAACTACGAGCAGTACTTC
>NA|NA|TRBJ2-3|TRBV5-1
CASTIAGGTDTQYF
TGCGCCAGCACGATAGCAGGGGGCACAGATACGCAGTATTTT
>NA|TRBD2|TRBJ2-3|TRBV5-6
CASSWTSGADTQYF
TGTGCCAGCAGCTGGACTAGCGGGGCAGATACGCAGTATTTT
>NA|TRBD2|TRBJ2-5|TRBV10-3
CAIRGLAGETQYF
TGTGCCATCAGGGGACTAGCAGGGGAGACCCAGTACTTC
>NA|NA|TRBJ2-7|TRBV7-9
CASSSGDKAYEQYF
TGTGCCAGCAGCTCAGGGGACAAGGCCTACGAGCAGTACTTC
>NA|NA|TRBJ1-2|TRBV6-6
CASSARQDLVGYTF
TGTGCCAGCAGTGCTAGACAGGATCTTGTTGGCTACACCTTC
>NA|NA|TRBJ1-5|TRBV15
CATSRVGGGNQPQHF
TGTGCCACCAGCAGAGTCGGGGGGGGCAATCAGCCCCAGCATTTT
>once|TRBD2|TRBJ2-2|TRBV5-1
CASSLRTSVVTGELFF
TGCGCCAGCAGCTTGCGGACTAGCGTTGTCACCGGGGAGCTGTTTTTT
>NA|NA|TRBJ2-1|TRBV29-1
CSVEGRAVYNEQFF
TGCAGCGTTGAGGGCAGAGCCGTGTACAATGAGCAGTTCTTC
>once|NA|TRBJ1-4|TRBV30
CAWSVQGLRGNEKLFF
TGTGCCTGGAGTGTACAGGGTTTAAGGGGGAATGAAAAACTGTTTTTT
>NA|NA|TRBJ2-1|TRBV12-5
CASGLIQGNEQFF
TGTGCTAGTGGTCTCATCCAGGGGAATGAGCAGTTCTTC
>NA|NA|TRBJ2-5|TRBV5-1
CASSFSGQSVETQYF
TGCGCCAGCAGCTTTAGCGGCCAAAGCGTGGAGACCCAGTACTTC
>NA|NA|TRBJ1-5|TRBV6-6
CASSYGSAGNQPQHF
TGTGCCAGCAGTTACGGGTCAGCGGGGAATCAGCCCCAGCATTTT
>NA|TRBD1|TRBJ2-5|TRBV2
CASSPTGGGETQYF
TGTGCCAGCAGTCCGACAGGGGGGGGAGAGACCCAGTACTTC
>NA|NA|TRBJ2-7|TRBV6-1
CASSSIEGPYEQYF
TGTGCCAGCAGTTCTATCGAGGGCCCCTACGAGCAGTACTTC
>NA|TRBD2|TRBJ2-2|TRBV14
CASSRLAGATGELFF
TGTGCCAGCAGCCGACTAGCGGGAGCCACCGGGGAGCTGTTTTTT
>NA|TRBD1|TRBJ2-7|TRBV5-6
CASSLARGRYEQYF
TGTGCCAGCAGCTTGGCGAGGGGGCGCTACGAGCAGTACTTC
>NA|NA|TRBJ1-1|TRBV29-1
CSGGGVMNTEAFF
TGCAGCGGGGGGGGCGTTATGAACACTGAAGCTTTCTTT
>NA|NA|TRBJ2-1|TRBV7-6
CAQGRGVTADDEQFF
TGTGCCCAGGGTAGGGGTGTGACGGCTGATGATGAGCAGTTCTTC
>NA|NA|TRBJ1-2|TRBV7-6
CASSLEEGMGGYTF
TGTGCCAGCAGCTTAGAGGAGGGGATGGGGGGCTACACCTTC